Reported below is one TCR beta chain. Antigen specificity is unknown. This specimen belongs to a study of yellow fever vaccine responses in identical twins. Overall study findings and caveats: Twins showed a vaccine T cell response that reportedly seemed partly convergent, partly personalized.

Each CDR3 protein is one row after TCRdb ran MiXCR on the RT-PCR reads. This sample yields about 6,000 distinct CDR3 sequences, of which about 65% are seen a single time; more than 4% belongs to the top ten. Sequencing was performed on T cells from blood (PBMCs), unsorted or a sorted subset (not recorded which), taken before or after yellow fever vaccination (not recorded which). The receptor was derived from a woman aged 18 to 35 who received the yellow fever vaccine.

CDR3 DNA sequence: TGTGCCAGCAGCACGGGGGACAGGAACACTGAAGCTTTCTTT. Translating gives CASSTGDRNTEAFF. The V call is TRBV11-1, the J call TRBJ1-1, with 7 positions matching TRBD1. The V gene end was trimmed by 5 bases and the J gene end by 1 base; junction bases not matched to a gene: 4. The CDR3 runs 14 residues. Germline assignment: CDR1 SGHAT and CDR2 FQDESV (reference sequence). The full variable domain, with the rest looked up from reference TRBV11-1 and TRBJ1-1, is EAEVAQSPRYKITEKSQAVAFWCDPISGHATLYWYRQILGQGPELLVQFQDESVVDDSQLPKDRFSAERLKGVDSTLKIQPAELGDSAMYLCASSTGDRNTEAFFGQGTRLTVV.